This T cell receptor beta chain was recorded in a study of blood T cell repertoires in COVID-19. Study as a whole: Material from acute and convalescent COVID-19 was sourced from the United States, Italy and Spain. Nucleic acid was either cDNA or gDNA, and it came from T cells, B-cell-depleted T cells, or PBMCs.

This clone was observed a few times. As handled by the study authors: It was from reference gene primer amplification that nucleated cell counts were estimated. Measured with immunoSEQ multiplex PCR; TCRdb has only the in-frame clones, and not every one. D and trimming were read from the DNA, whereas the V and J calls and clone size are those reported in that table. The sample yields fewer than 120,000 clones, around 74% seen once. The sequenced sample was peripheral blood. This TCR came from a woman aged 60-75 years with acute or convalescent COVID-19.

The CDR3 region is CASRPGGEEWGYTF. CDR3 coding DNA: TGTGCCAGCAGGCCGGGCGGGGAGGAGTGGGGCTACACCTTC. The V call is TRBV5-4, the J call TRBJ1-2, with unresolved D. V gave up 5 bases and J gave up 8 bases, with 19 bases separating them. The CDR3 extends over 14 amino acids. CDR1 is SGHNT and CDR2 is YYREEE in the germline V gene (reference sequence).